Below, 27 T cell receptor beta chains from the same sample are listed, as sequenced in a study of blood T cell repertoires in COVID-19. Sequencing was performed with immunoSEQ multiplex PCR; in TCRdb, only in-frame clones are kept and a portion is missing. Here the sample spans around 19,000 clones, around nine tenths being singletons. Specimen: peripheral blood. These receptors came from a woman aged 60-75 years with active COVID-19.

The chain carries TRBV7-9 and TRBJ1-3; unclear D gene. V was cut by 5 bases and J by 1 base, with 12 bases left in between. There are 15 residues in the CDR3. Germline CDR1 and CDR2: SEHNR and FQNEAQ (reference sequence). The CDR3 sequence: CASSRLLGSGNTIYF. The CDR3 DNA reads as TGTGCCAGCAGCAGACTGTTGGGTTCTGGAAACACCATATATTTT.

The chain employs TRBV7-2 and TRBJ1-2; 8 nucleotides agree with TRBD1. The germline V gene has CDR1 SGHTA and CDR2 FQGNSA. The CDR3 has 15 residues. The V and J ends lost 3 bases and 4 bases, in that order; junction bases with no gene match: 7. In DNA, the CDR3 is TGTGCCAGCAGCTTCCCCCCGGACAGGGTCTATGGCTACACCTTC. It yields the protein CASSFPPDRVYGYTF. Drawing the rest from reference TRBV7-2 and TRBJ1-2, the complete variable domain is GAGVSQSPSNKVTEKGKDVELRCDPISGHTALYWYRQSLGQGLEFLIYFQGNSAPDKSGLPSDRFSAERTGGSVSTLTIQRTQQEDSAVYLCASSFPPDRVYGYTFGSGTRLTVV.

This rearrangement joins TRBV12-3 or TRBV12-4 to TRBJ1-2; weak D call: TRBD1 (5 bases). The V end lost 6 bases, the J end lost 4 bases, and 6 bases lay between the germline ends. CDR3 length equals 11 residues. The CDR3 region is CASRDIYGYTF. Here the CDR3 DNA reads TGTGCCAGCAGGGACATCTATGGCTACACCTTC.

The rearrangement links TRBV18 to TRBJ2-3, with TRBD2 identical over 11 bases. J was trimmed by 2 bases and V by 2 bases; bases with no gene match: 3. The germline CDR1 and CDR2 sequences are KGHSH and LQKENI. The CDR3 covers 16 residues. The CDR3 sequence: CASSPIAGGLTDTQYF. In DNA form, the CDR3 reads TGTGCCAGCTCACCAATAGCGGGGGGGCTCACAGATACGCAGTATTTT. The variable domain in full, with the rest retrieved from reference TRBV18 and TRBJ2-3, is NAGVMQNPRHLVRRRGQEARLRCSPMKGHSHVYWYRQLPEEGLKFMVYLQKENIIDESGMPKERFSAEFPKEGPSILRIQQVVRGDSAAYFCASSPIAGGLTDTQYFGPGTRLTVL.

This clone was counted a single time. This chain links TRBV5-1 with TRBJ2-2; maybe TRBD2 (6 bases). Germline assignment: CDR1 SGHRS and CDR2 YFSETQ. Trimming shortened V by 0 bases and J by 4 bases, and 13 bases separated the two germline ends. The CDR3 consists of 16 residues. CDR3 amino acids: CASSLGRGGVTGELFF. DNA of the CDR3: TGCGCCAGCAGCTTGGGGCGGGGAGGCGTCACCGGGGAGCTGTTTTTT.

V is TRBV7-7 and J is TRBJ2-7; D perhaps matches TRBD1 (5 bases). With 5 bases removed from V and 7 bases from J, the gap between germline ends came to 15 bases. Germline V CDR1 and CDR2: SSHAT, FNYEAQ (reference sequence). The CDR3 totals 13 residues. Here the CDR3 reads CASSQWVGQEQYF. CDR3 nucleotides: TGTGCCAGCAGCCAATGGGTCGGACAAGAGCAGTACTTC.

The rearrangement links TRBV7-9 to TRBJ1-4, with 7 bases fitting TRBD1. V shed 5 bases and J 4 bases; nucleotides not matched to a gene: 13. CDR1 SEHNR and CDR2 FQNEAQ come from the germline V gene (reference sequence). The CDR3 loop spans 17 amino acids. This CDR3 reads CASSGRDRRDVNEKLFF. CDR3 coding DNA: TGTGCCAGCAGCGGACGGGACAGAAGAGACGTTAATGAAAAACTGTTTTTT.

This clone came up a few times. The chain employs TRBV6-5 and TRBJ1-2; D is uncertain. Trimming removed 10 bases from V and 4 bases from J, with 19 bases in between. The germline V gene has CDR1 MNHEY and CDR2 SVGAGI. The CDR3 totals 14 residues. CDR3 sequence (DNA): TGTGCCACAACCCGGCAGGAGGGTGTCTATGGCTACACCTTC. Its protein is CATTRQEGVYGYTF.

In this sample, this clone turned up once. The chain carries TRBV12-3 or TRBV12-4 and TRBJ1-2; tentative D call: TRBD1 (6 bases). The CDR3 extends over 13 amino acids. V shed 4 bases and J shed 8 bases, with 14 bases lying between them. CDR3: CASSSTGSLGYTF. The DNA for the CDR3 is TGTGCCAGCAGTTCTACAGGGTCCTTAGGCTACACCTTC.

The rearrangement links TRBV2 to TRBJ2-2; TRBD1 matches 8 bases. Germline values: CDR1 SNHLY, CDR2 FYNNEI. The ends lost 2 bases at V and 4 bases at J; junction bases unmatched: 12. CDR3 length: 18 residues. The CDR3 protein is CASSETNRGEKRTGELFF. The DNA of the CDR3 is TGTGCCAGCAGTGAAACAAACAGGGGGGAGAAACGCACCGGGGAGCTGTTTTTT.

The rearrangement uses TRBV29-1 and TRBJ1-1; D possibly corresponds to TRBD1 (6 bases). Germline lookup yields CDR1 SQVTM and CDR2 ANQGSEA. There are 14 residues in the CDR3. V was cut by 1 base and J by 2 bases, with 11 bases left in between. Here the CDR3 reads CSVEGGGGNTEAFF. Written as DNA, the CDR3 is TGCAGCGTTGAAGGGGGCGGGGGCAACACTGAAGCTTTCTTT.

The chain combines TRBV2 with TRBJ1-1; a weak D match, TRBD1 (5 bases). Germline-derived CDR1 and CDR2 are SNHLY and FYNNEI. This CDR3 region has 15 residues. V was shortened by 7 bases and J by 4 bases, with 19 bases between the two germline ends. The CDR3 nucleotides are TGTGCCAGCATCCTACTACCGGGGGGGGGCACTGAAGCTTTCTTT. This encodes CASILLPGGGTEAFF.

The count of this clone is one. The CDR3 sequence: CASSVGIAGGQETQYF. CDR3 coding DNA: TGTGCCAGCAGCGTAGGTATAGCGGGGGGGCAAGAGACCCAGTACTTC. The chain joins TRBV9 to TRBJ2-5; 11 bases are shared with TRBD2. Unmatched junction bases numbered 3, after V lost 0 bases and J lost 2 bases. Germline V gene sequence: CDR1 SGDLS, CDR2 YYNGEE. This CDR3 contains 16 residues.

J is TRBJ1-4 and V is TRBV5-1, with D possibly matching TRBD1 (5 bases). CDR1 and CDR2 from the germline V gene are SGHRS and YFSETQ. The V gene lost 0 bases and the J gene lost 3 bases, with 15 bases spanning the gap. This CDR3 has 17 residues. The CDR3 region is CASSLAGGYGANEKLFF. In DNA, the CDR3 is TGCGCCAGCAGCTTGGCCGGGGGTTACGGGGCTAATGAAAAACTGTTTTTT.

The V and J genes are TRBV29-1 and TRBJ2-3; D gene unclear. CDR1 is SQVTM and CDR2 is ANQGSEA in the germline V gene. The CDR3 totals 11 residues. Trimming shortened V by 3 bases and J by 5 bases, and 6 bases separated the two germline ends. The CDR3 region has the DNA TGCAGCGTTGACGGCGGAGATACGCAGTATTTT. It is translated as CSVDGGDTQYF.

The genes are TRBV6-5 and TRBJ1-1, with D tentatively TRBD1 (6 bases). This CDR3 comprises 14 residues. Trimming cost V 7 bases and J 6 bases, with 18 bases left between them. Germline values: CDR1 MNHEY, CDR2 SVGAGI. CDR3 nucleotides: TGTGCCAGCACCACGGGACAAACAACAGCTGAAGCTTTCTTT. This codes for CASTTGQTTAEAFF.

The V call is TRBV18, the J call TRBJ1-4, with TRBD1 identical over 11 bases. V was clipped by 5 bases and J by 2 bases; unmatched bases: 7. Germline CDR1 reads KGHSH; CDR2 reads LQKENI. The CDR3 contains 17 residues. The CDR3 loop reads CASSSGQGAGTNEKLFF. CDR3 DNA: TGTGCCAGCTCATCCGGACAGGGGGCCGGTACTAATGAAAAACTGTTTTTT. Combining the CDR3 with reference TRBV18 and TRBJ1-4 gives the whole variable domain NAGVMQNPRHLVRRRGQEARLRCSPMKGHSHVYWYRQLPEEGLKFMVYLQKENIIDESGMPKERFSAEFPKEGPSILRIQQVVRGDSAAYFCASSSGQGAGTNEKLFFGSGTQLSVL.

V usage is TRBV7-9 and J usage is TRBJ2-2; tentatively, D is TRBD1 (5 bases). V was pared by 1 base and J by 3 bases, with 15 bases between. The V gene's germline CDR1 is SEHNR and CDR2 FQNEAQ (reference sequence). This CDR3 is 17 amino acids long. The CDR3 DNA is TGTGCCAGCAGCTTAGAAGGTGCCAGGGTCTACACCGGGGAGCTGTTTTTT. Protein: CASSLEGARVYTGELFF.

The rearrangement joins TRBV7-8 to TRBJ2-3; 9 nucleotides align to TRBD1. This CDR3 has 16 residues. Germline loops: CDR1 SGHVS, CDR2 FQNEAQ. After removal of 5 bases from V and 2 bases from J, the junction contained 8 bases not matched to a gene. The CDR3 nucleotides are TGTGCCAGCAGCCCGGACAGGGGTCGGGTCACAGATACGCAGTATTTT. Translated: CASSPDRGRVTDTQYF.

The CDR3 DNA reads as TGCGCCAGCAGCTTGATAGCGGGGGCCTCCTACAATGAGCAGTTCTTC. This translates into CASSLIAGASYNEQFF. The chain is built from TRBV5-1 and TRBJ2-1, with 9 bases lining up with TRBD2. Losses at the gene ends were 1 base for V and 0 bases for J; bases not matched to a gene: 2. This CDR3 contains 16 residues. Germline CDR1 and CDR2: SGHRS and YFSETQ.

This chain joins TRBV19 and TRBJ1-2, with D perhaps matching TRBD1 (5 bases). Germline V gene sequence: CDR1 LNHDA, CDR2 SQIVND (reference sequence). The length of the CDR3 is 15 residues. The V end was cut by 6 bases, the J end by 5 bases, with 19 bases between. DNA for the CDR3: TGTGCCAGTAGAACACCCGACAGAGGTAGTTATGGCTACACCTTC. Translation gives CASRTPDRGSYGYTF.

The chain has TRBV5-4 and TRBJ1-6; D unclear. Germline V gene sequence: CDR1 SGHNT, CDR2 YYREEE (reference sequence). V was clipped by 4 bases and J by 8 bases, with 13 bases between them. CDR3 length: 14 amino acids. The CDR3 here is CASSLGRADSPLHF. The CDR3 DNA reads as TGTGCCAGCAGCCTCGGGAGGGCGGATTCACCCCTCCACTTT.

This clone has just a few counts. The rearrangement uses TRBV3-1 (or the pseudogene TRBV3-2) and TRBJ1-6; D gene ambiguous. CDR1 and CDR2 (germline): LGHDT, YNNKEL (reference sequence). This CDR3 has 14 residues. V lost 4 bases and J lost 5, with 9 bases in between. This chain's CDR3 is CASSLFTDNSPLHF. CDR3 DNA: TGTGCCAGCAGCCTTTTCACGGATAATTCACCCCTCCACTTT.

This chain joins TRBV5-4 and TRBJ1-1; unclear D gene. The V end lost 0 bases, the J end lost 4 bases, and 7 bases lay between the germline ends. Germline V gives CDR1 SGHNT, CDR2 YYREEE (reference sequence). The CDR3 runs 13 residues. CDR3 amino acids: CASSLGTGTEAFF. The DNA for the CDR3 is TGTGCCAGCAGCTTGGGGACTGGCACTGAAGCTTTCTTT.

The chain employs TRBV5-4 and TRBJ1-1; 7 bases map to TRBD1. Per the germline V gene, CDR1 is SGHNT and CDR2 is YYREEE (reference sequence). Trimming at V came to 4 bases and at J to 1 base, leaving 4 bases not matched to a gene. This CDR3 comprises 14 residues. The CDR3 here is CASSPWTGNTEAFF. Here the CDR3 DNA reads TGTGCCAGCAGCCCTTGGACAGGGAACACTGAAGCTTTCTTT.

There are a few counts of this clone. The rearrangement links TRBV9 to TRBJ1-2, with 8 bases identical to TRBD1. CDR3 size: 15 residues. The germline CDR1 and CDR2 sequences are SGDLS and YYNGEE. V lost 2 bases to trimming and J lost 6 bases; unmatched junction nucleotides: 9. Here the CDR3 reads CASSVGSRTGHGYTF. The CDR3 coding sequence is TGTGCCAGCAGCGTGGGGTCGCGGACAGGGCATGGCTACACCTTC.

Sample share makes this clone medium-sized. The chain joins TRBV3-1 (or the pseudogene TRBV3-2) to TRBJ2-2, with TRBD2 identical over 8 bases. This CDR3 has 15 amino acids. V lost 4 bases, J lost 4 bases, and 5 bases stayed unmatched. CDR1 is LGHDT, CDR2 YNNKEL, per germline (reference sequence). The CDR3 DNA reads TGTGCCAGCAGCCCGGGACTAGAGGTCACCGGGGAGCTGTTTTTT. Translation gives CASSPGLEVTGELFF.